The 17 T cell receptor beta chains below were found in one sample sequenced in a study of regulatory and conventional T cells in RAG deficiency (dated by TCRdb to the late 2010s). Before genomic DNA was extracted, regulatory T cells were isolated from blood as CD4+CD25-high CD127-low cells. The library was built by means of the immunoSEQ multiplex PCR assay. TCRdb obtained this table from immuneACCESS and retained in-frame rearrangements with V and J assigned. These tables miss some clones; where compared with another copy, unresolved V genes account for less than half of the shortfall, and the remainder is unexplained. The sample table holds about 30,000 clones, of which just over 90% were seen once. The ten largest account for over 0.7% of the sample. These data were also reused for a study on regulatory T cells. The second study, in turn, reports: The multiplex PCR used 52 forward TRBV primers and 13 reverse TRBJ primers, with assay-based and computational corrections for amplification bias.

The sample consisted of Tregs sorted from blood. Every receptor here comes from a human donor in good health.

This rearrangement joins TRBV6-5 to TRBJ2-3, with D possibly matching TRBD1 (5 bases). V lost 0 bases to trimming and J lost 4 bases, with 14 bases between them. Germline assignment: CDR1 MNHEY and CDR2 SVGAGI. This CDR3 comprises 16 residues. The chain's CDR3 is CASSYSKRGWADTQYF. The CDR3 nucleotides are TGTGCCAGCAGTTACTCGAAAAGGGGATGGGCAGATACGCAGTATTTT.

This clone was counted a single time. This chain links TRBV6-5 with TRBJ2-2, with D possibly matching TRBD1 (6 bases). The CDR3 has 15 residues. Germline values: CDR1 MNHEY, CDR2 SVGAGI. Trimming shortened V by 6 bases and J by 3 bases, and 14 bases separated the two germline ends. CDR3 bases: TGTGCCAGCAGCCAATTGGACAGAGACACCGGGGAGCTGTTTTTT. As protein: CASSQLDRDTGELFF.

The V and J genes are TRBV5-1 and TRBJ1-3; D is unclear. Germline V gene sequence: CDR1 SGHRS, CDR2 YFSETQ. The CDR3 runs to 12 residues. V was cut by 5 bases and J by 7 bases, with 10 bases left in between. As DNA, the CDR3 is TGCGCCAGCAGTCCCTCCGGGAACACCATATATTTT. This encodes CASSPSGNTIYF.

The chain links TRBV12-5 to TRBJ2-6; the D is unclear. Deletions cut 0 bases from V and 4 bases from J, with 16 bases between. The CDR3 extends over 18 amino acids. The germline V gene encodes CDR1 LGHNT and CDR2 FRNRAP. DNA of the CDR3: TGTGCTAGTGGTTTGGTATGGTACGGATTTACCGGGGCCAACGTCCTGACTTTC. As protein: CASGLVWYGFTGANVLTF.

The CDR3 protein is CASSLEGSPLHF. CDR3 in DNA: TGTGCCAGCAGCTTAGAGGGTTCACCCCTCCACTTT. The rearrangement uses TRBV7-2 and TRBJ1-6; D remains ambiguous. CDR3 length equals 12 residues. Trimming removed 1 base at V and 9 bases at J, with 4 bases between. Germline V lookup: CDR1 SGHTA, CDR2 FQGNSA.

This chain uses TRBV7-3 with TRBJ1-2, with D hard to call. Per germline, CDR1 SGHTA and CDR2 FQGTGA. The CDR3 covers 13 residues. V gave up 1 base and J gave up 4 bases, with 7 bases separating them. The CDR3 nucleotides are TGTGCCAGCAGCTTAAGGGGAACCTATGGCTACACCTTC. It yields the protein CASSLRGTYGYTF.

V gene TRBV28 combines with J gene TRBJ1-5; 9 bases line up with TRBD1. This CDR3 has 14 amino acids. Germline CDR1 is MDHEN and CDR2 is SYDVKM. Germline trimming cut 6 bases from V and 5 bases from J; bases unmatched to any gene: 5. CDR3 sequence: CASRWTGVYQPQHF. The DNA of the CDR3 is TGTGCCAGCAGATGGACAGGGGTTTATCAGCCCCAGCATTTT.

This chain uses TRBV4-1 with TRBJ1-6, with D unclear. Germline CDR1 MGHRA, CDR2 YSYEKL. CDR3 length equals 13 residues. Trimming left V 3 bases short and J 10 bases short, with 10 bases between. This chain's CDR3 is CASSQILRSPLHF. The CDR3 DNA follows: TGCGCCAGCAGCCAGATCCTTCGATCACCCCTCCACTTT.

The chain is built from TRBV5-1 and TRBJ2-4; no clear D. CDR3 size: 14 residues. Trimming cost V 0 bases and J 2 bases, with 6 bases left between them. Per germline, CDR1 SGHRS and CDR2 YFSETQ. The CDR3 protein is CASSLGTSKNIQYF. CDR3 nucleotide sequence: TGCGCCAGCAGCTTGGGGACGTCCAAAAACATTCAGTACTTC.

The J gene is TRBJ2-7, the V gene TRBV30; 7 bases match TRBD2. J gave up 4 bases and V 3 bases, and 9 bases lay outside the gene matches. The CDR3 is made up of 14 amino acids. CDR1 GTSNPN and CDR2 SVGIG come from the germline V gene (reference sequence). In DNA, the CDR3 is TGTGCCTGGAGGTTGGCGGGGGTATCATACGAGCAGTACTTC. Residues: CAWRLAGVSYEQYF.

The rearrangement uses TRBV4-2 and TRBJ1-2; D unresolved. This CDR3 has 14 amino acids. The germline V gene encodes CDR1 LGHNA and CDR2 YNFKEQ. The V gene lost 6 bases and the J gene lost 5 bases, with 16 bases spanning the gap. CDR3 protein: CASRGGPETYGYTF. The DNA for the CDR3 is TGTGCCAGCAGGGGCGGGCCCGAAACTTATGGCTACACCTTC.

The CDR3 protein is CASSDREGLPGANVLTF. DNA of the CDR3: TGTGCCAGCAGCGACAGGGAGGGGCTCCCTGGGGCCAACGTCCTGACTTTC. V and J are TRBV25-1 and TRBJ2-6; possibly TRBD1 or TRBD2 for D (7 bases each). This CDR3 has 17 amino acids. The germline CDR1 and CDR2 sequences are MGHDK and SYGVNS. The V gene lost 6 bases and the J gene lost 2 bases, with 17 bases spanning the gap.

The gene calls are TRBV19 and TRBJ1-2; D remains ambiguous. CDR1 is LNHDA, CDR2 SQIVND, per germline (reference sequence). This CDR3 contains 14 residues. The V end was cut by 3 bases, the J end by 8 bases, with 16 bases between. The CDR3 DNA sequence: TGTGCCAGTAGTATTCGGAATGGACCCGTCGGCTACACCTTC. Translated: CASSIRNGPVGYTF.

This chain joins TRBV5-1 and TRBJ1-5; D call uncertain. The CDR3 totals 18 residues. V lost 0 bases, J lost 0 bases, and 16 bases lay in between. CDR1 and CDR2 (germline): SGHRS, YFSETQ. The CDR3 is CASSLGPLEDLSNQPQHF. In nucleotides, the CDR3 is TGCGCCAGCAGCTTGGGACCTTTGGAGGACCTTAGCAATCAGCCCCAGCATTTT.

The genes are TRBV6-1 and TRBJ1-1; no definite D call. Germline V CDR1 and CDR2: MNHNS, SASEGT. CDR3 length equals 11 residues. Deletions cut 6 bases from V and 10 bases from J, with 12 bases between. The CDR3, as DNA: TGTGCCAGCAGGACGAACTACGGAGCTTTCTTT. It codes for CASRTNYGAFF.

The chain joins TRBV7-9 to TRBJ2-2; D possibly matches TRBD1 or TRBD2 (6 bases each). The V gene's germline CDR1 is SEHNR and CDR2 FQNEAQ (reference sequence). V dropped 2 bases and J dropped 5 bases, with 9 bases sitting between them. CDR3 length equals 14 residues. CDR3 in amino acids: CASSLWGATGELFF. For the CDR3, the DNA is TGTGCCAGCAGCTTATGGGGGGCAACCGGGGAGCTGTTTTTT.

The CDR3: CASRGRGTDTQYF. As DNA, the CDR3 is TGTGCCAGCAGAGGGCGGGGCACAGATACGCAGTATTTT. V usage is TRBV14 and J usage is TRBJ2-3; D perhaps matches TRBD2 (5 bases). Germline-derived CDR1 and CDR2 are SGHDN and FVKESK. The V gene lost 6 bases and the J gene lost 1 base, with 8 bases spanning the gap. The CDR3 sequence is 13 residues long.